This T cell receptor beta chain was captured in a study of a mutant IDH1 vaccine in newly diagnosed glioma (dated by TCRdb to 2020 to 2023). In the study overall: Vaccination began 4-6 weeks after radiotherapy alone, or alongside temozolomide cycles in the chemotherapy-containing groups. The week-35 safety follow-up took place at visit V12, and the week-47 end of study took place at visit V13. Prior to enrollment, standard therapy consisting of radiotherapy alone, temozolomide alone, or radiochemotherapy with temozolomide had been administered to patients, with the combination being received by most patients. The approximately 33 treated patients were approximately 60% male and 37.5% female, with a mean age of approximately 38 years. Six visits were used for peripheral blood collection: V03 (baseline), V05, V07, V10, V12 and V13. Longitudinal TCRB deep sequencing was performed for 25 to 30 treated patients wherever samples were available for exploratory analyses.

From its cysteine to its phenylalanine, the CDR3 spans 14 amino acids. The kept DNA is CDR3 alone, 42 bases in frame from the first base. V lost 1 base and J lost 8 bases, and the count of bases not matched to a germline gene is 5. In the germline V gene, CDR1 corresponds to MDHEN and CDR2 to SYDVKM. This specimen's time point label, per the study, means: week 35, safety follow-up. Each vaccine dose, consisting of 300 ug of a 20-mer mutant IDH1 peptide in Montanide, was administered subcutaneously with topical imiquimod. Across visits V03 through V10, patients got a total of eight vaccinations, given in weeks 1, 3, 5, 7, 11, 15, 19 and 23. The donors had newly diagnosed IDH1-mutant astrocytomas of WHO grade 3 or 4 that showed loss of nuclear ATRX. The samples were drawn from NOA16, a multicentre, single-arm, open-label phase I trial in Germany that tested a mutant IDH1 peptide vaccine in humans for the first time. Genomic DNA for TCRB sequencing was extracted from EDTA blood using the DNeasy Blood and Tissue Kit.

To prepare the library, the immunoSEQ multiplex PCR assay was applied. Rearranged TCR beta chain sequences were amplified using the hsTCRB Kit according to the manufacturer's protocol. An Illumina MiSeq was used to sequence the TCRB libraries. The study's processing was this. The kit vendor's proprietary platform handled demultiplexing, trimming and gene mapping. This is the immuneACCESS table as TCRdb keeps it, with only in-frame sequences that have V and J called. A part of the clones is gone; compared with another copy, unresolved V genes explain less than half, and the rest is unexplained. That table supplies the V and J calls and clone size; D and trimming were determined from the DNA. In all, the sample holds around 44,000 clones, and approximately 79% of those were seen once. In total, the top ten clones hold more than 6.5% of the sample. The investigation overall reported the following: The authors noted that analyses of patient blood samples could not be reproduced because of sample limitations. Selection of PBMC samples for TCRB deep sequencing was based on availability. Across multiple MHC alleles, vaccine-induced immune responses were seen in about 93% of patients. Pseudoprogression appeared unrelated to alterations in the top peripheral T cell clonotypes detected by TCRB sequencing.

A note on this clone: This receptor's antigen is unknown. No base quality values were provided; no much bigger clone lies one nucleotide off.

The sample here was PBMCs, taken from a glioma patient whose treatment included an IDH1 peptide vaccine. This receptor chain uses TRBV28 and TRBJ1-2, and 9 junctional nucleotides match TRBD1. This receptor was identified in a man aged 40-49 years with glioma. The CDR3 region reads CASSLYAGTGGYTF. The DNA is as follows: TGTGCCAGCAGTTTATATGCCGGGACAGGGGGCTACACCTTC.